This T cell receptor beta chain was retrieved from a study of blood T cells in healthy people across ages (dated by TCRdb to the mid-2010s). About the full investigation: Template switching captured roughly one uniquely barcoded TCR beta cDNA molecule per two T cells in model experiments. For two donors (one aged 18 to 29 and one aged 80 or older), the study analyzed two additional independent replicas of 1 million unique cDNA reads from the same blood draw. Age-related changes in TCR beta repertoire diversity were measured in the study by deep sequencing normalized with unique cDNA molecular identifiers. Donors were grouped into four age groups: young (average approximately 15 years), middle-aged (under 40), aged (around 66) and long-lived (just over 80). Donors of different ages were randomly distributed across sequencing lanes to avoid experimental bias. The investigation overall reported the following: The long-lived group showed more naive CD4+ T cells, fewer expanded clones and increased TCR diversity than the aged group, suggesting age selection. Estimates of total diversity based on one million sequenced T cells were considered lower bounds and underestimates. Because donor CMV infection status was unknown, age-related changes in expanded clonotypes were potentially confounded. A strong correlation was found between observed TCR beta diversity and the percentage of naive T cells measured by flow cytometry. Observed TCR beta diversity per million T cells fell roughly linearly with age, and a significant reduction was already apparent by age around 40. Conclusive comparison of naive and antigen-experienced compartments was prevented by the profiling of bulk unsorted PBMCs.

The CDR3, cysteine through phenylalanine, is 16 amino acids long. The DNA shown is the 48-base CDR3, in frame from base 1. Trimming removed 5 bases from V and 11 bases from J; the gene matches leave 15 bases unexplained. Via the germline V gene (reference sequence), CDR1 is MNHNY and CDR2 SVGAGI. The protocol used for the library was 5' RACE. Sequencing took place on an Illumina HiSeq 2500. A second roughly 7 to 11 cycle PCR used a sample-barcoded 5' primer and a J-beta primer mix. A unique molecular identifier was introduced onto each TCR beta cDNA molecule by a template-switch 5' adaptor carrying 12 random nucleotides. Each sample yielded at least 3 million CDR3-containing paired-end reads. First-strand cDNA was synthesized from all RNA with the Mint cDNA synthesis kit, primed by a TRBC-specific oligonucleotide. All cDNA was treated with uracil-DNA glycosylase and then went through a first 18-cycle PCR with the universal primers M1SS and BC2_uni_R. Concerning the study's data processing: Normalization of each sample was performed by random selection of 1 million high-quality reads, each carrying a distinct molecular identifier. Reads sharing molecular identifiers were discarded rather than binned into consensus sequences. MiTCR, run with a Q25 quality threshold and the strictest error-elimination algorithm, handled CDR3 identification, clonotype clustering and error correction. A nonparametric unseen species model with Euler transformation was used to estimate lower-bound total TCR beta diversity. Starting from the raw public reads, TCRdb applied fastp trimming at Q25, assembled clones with MiXCR and retained in-frame beta chains. Entries that share a CDR3 protein sequence are merged under the most common genes and DNA. The V and J calls shown here were made by TCRdb, not taken from the authors' results. This sample is represented by over 1,500,000 distinct CDR3 sequences; roughly 50% of them were singletons. Less than 2.5% of the sample belongs to the ten largest clones.

In the case of this clonotype: No cognate antigen has been identified for it. Base qualities were left out, and no much larger clone turns up one base away.

Systemically healthy Caucasian individuals from Russia, about 38 in total and aged about 6 to 90 years, were included as donors. Ten milliliters of peripheral blood were drawn from each donor into EDTA-treated Vacutainer tubes. Ficoll-Paque density-gradient centrifugation was used to isolate PBMCs, with at least 6.5 million obtained per sample. Trizol reagent was used to extract total RNA from the PBMCs, yielding at least 5 micrograms per sample. The percentages of naive CD45RAhigh/CD27high T cells were determined by flow cytometry on a PBMC aliquot from every donor. This clonotype was sampled from a woman aged 40 to 55 in good health. The rearrangement combines TRBV6-6 with TRBJ2-5, and TRBD2 aligns with 12 junction nucleotides. The sequenced sample consisted of blood. CDR3 region: CASSGPELAGGREQYF. Here is the DNA: TGTGCCAGCAGTGGCCCCGAACTAGCGGGGGGTAGGGAGCAGTACTTC.